This TCR beta chain comes out of a study of blood T cell repertoires in COVID-19. This CDR3 spans 14 amino acids. Germline V gene lookup returns CDR1 SNHLY and CDR2 FYNNEI. J was trimmed by 6 bases and V by 4 bases; bases with no gene match: 2. Two negative PCRs, clearance, or symptom resolution had been documented for recovered Cohort 3 donors. Libraries were prepared by immunoSEQ multiplex PCR; TCRdb keeps only in-frame clonotypes and omits some of them. The data hold 190,000 or so clones, with about 89% observed a single time. This clone was seen more than once but under ten times. The specimen was PBMCs or T cells enriched from blood (not recorded which). The sequence derives from a woman between 18 and 29 years old who had recovered from COVID-19. The chain employs TRBV2 and TRBJ1-3, with 11 bases fitting TRBD1. The CDR3 DNA is TGTGCCAGCAGTGGGACAGGGGGCAAAAACACCATATATTTT. Protein product: CASSGTGGKNTIYF.